The 21 T cell receptor beta chains listed next were all sequenced from one sample in a study of early T cells in non-severe SARS-CoV-2 infection. Each CDR3 protein is one row after TCRdb ran MiXCR on the 5' RACE reads. The sample gives under 85,000 distinct CDR3 sequences, approximately 10% of which show up once; about 6% is in the top ten. The sequenced sample was whole blood, obtained at baseline. All receptors come from an adult who was a healthcare worker with PCR-confirmed SARS-CoV-2 infection or an uninfected control (not recorded which).

This clonotype has just a few counts. The genes are TRBV20-1 and TRBJ1-1, with D possibly TRBD1 on 6 matching bases. V lost 0 bases and J lost 2, with 10 bases in between. The CDR3 covers 14 residues. The germline CDR1 and CDR2 sequences are DFQATT and SNEGSKA (reference sequence). CDR3 nucleotide sequence: TGCAGTGCTAGAGATCCACAGGGCAACACTGAAGCTTTCTTT. It encodes CSARDPQGNTEAFF.

Many counts were recorded for this clonotype. The chain has TRBV13 and TRBJ2-5, with unresolved D. This CDR3 spans 13 amino acids. Germline CDR1 PRHDT, CDR2 FYEKMQ (reference sequence). Trimming left V 0 bases short and J 5 bases short, with 7 bases between. The CDR3 DNA reads as TGTGCCAGCAGCTTAGGAGGTTTGGAGACCCAGTACTTC. As protein: CASSLGGLETQYF.

The chain links TRBV12-3 or TRBV12-4 to TRBJ1-2; D is unclear. The CDR3 has 14 amino acids. V gave up 4 bases and J gave up 5 bases, with 14 bases separating them. The CDR3 spells CASSSLPGDYGYTF. In DNA, the CDR3 is TGTGCCAGCAGTTCCCTCCCGGGAGATTATGGCTACACCTTC.

This chain connects TRBV6-2 or TRBV6-3 to TRBJ2-3; maybe TRBD1 (5 bases). This CDR3 spans 14 amino acids. CDR1 is MNHEY and CDR2 is SVGEGT in the germline V gene. V lost 5 bases to trimming and J lost 2 bases, with 11 bases between them. In DNA, the CDR3 is TGTGCCAGCAGTGCAGGGATACCCACAGATACGCAGTATTTT. The encoded protein is CASSAGIPTDTQYF.

This clonotype was observed a few times. The chain links TRBV20-1 to TRBJ2-1; 10 positions agree with TRBD2. Germline assignment: CDR1 DFQATT and CDR2 SNEGSKA (reference sequence). V shed 6 bases and J 3 bases; nucleotides not matched to a gene: 8. This CDR3 spans 15 amino acids. The CDR3 spells CSARPLAGDYNEQFF. CDR3 DNA sequence: TGCAGTGCGCGCCCCCTAGCGGGAGACTACAATGAGCAGTTCTTC.

V and J are TRBV25-1 and TRBJ2-3; TRBD2 matches at 8 bases. From germline, CDR1 is MGHDK and CDR2 SYGVNS. CDR3 length equals 18 residues. V trimming: 1 base; J trimming: 0 bases; junction bases outside the gene matches: 9. This chain's CDR3 is CASSEFPLSGTSTDTQYF. The DNA of the CDR3 is TGTGCCAGCAGTGAATTCCCCCTTAGCGGGACTAGCACAGATACGCAGTATTTT.

The rearrangement uses TRBV20-1 and TRBJ2-1; 7 positions agree with TRBD2. The CDR3 sequence is 13 residues long. Germline V gene lookup returns CDR1 DFQATT and CDR2 SNEGSKA (reference sequence). The V segment lost 4 bases and the J segment 5 bases; nucleotides outside the gene matches: 5. The CDR3 loop reads CSANSGQNNEQFF. CDR3 DNA sequence: TGCAGTGCTAATAGCGGGCAGAACAATGAGCAGTTCTTC.

This clonotype showed up many times. The CDR3 loop is CASSLVPGDLSYEQYF. DNA for the CDR3: TGTGCCAGCAGCTTAGTTCCAGGGGACTTGTCCTACGAGCAGTACTTC. This chain links TRBV7-3 with TRBJ2-7, with D perhaps matching TRBD1 or TRBD2 (6 bases each). The CDR3 extends over 16 amino acids. Trimming removed 2 bases at V and 1 base at J, with 15 bases between. Germline V gene data show CDR1 as SGHTA and CDR2 as FQGTGA.

This clonotype occurred many times. The chain employs TRBV20-1 and TRBJ2-3; 9 positions match TRBD2. The CDR3 sequence is 15 residues long. J lost 4 bases, V lost 1 base, and 6 bases had no gene match. Germline V gives CDR1 DFQATT, CDR2 SNEGSKA (reference sequence). The CDR3 bases are TGCAGTGCTAGAGTGGGCGGGGGGGTTTCAGATACGCAGTATTTT. It codes for CSARVGGGVSDTQYF.

The V call is TRBV6-5, the J call TRBJ1-4; D uncertain. V was clipped by 6 bases and J by 0 bases, with 11 bases between them. The CDR3 extends over 15 amino acids. Looked up from germline, CDR1 is MNHEY and CDR2 is SVGAGI. CDR3 amino acids: CASSRGRATNEKLFF. The CDR3 coding sequence is TGTGCCAGCAGCCGCGGAAGAGCAACTAATGAAAAACTGTTTTTT.

This clonotype was counted only a few times. The chain carries TRBV6-1 and TRBJ1-4; D is undetermined. Deletions cut 7 bases from V and 0 bases from J, with 18 bases between. The germline CDR1 and CDR2 sequences are MNHNS and SASEGT. This CDR3 has 17 amino acids. The CDR3 DNA follows: TGTGCCAGCATTACGAGATTAACACGGGCAACTAATGAAAAACTGTTTTTT. The encoded protein is CASITRLTRATNEKLFF.

This chain links TRBV27 with TRBJ2-7; weak D call: TRBD1 (6 bases). This CDR3 is 14 amino acids long. Germline V gene data show CDR1 as MNHEY and CDR2 as SMNVEV (reference sequence). Trimming pared 6 bases from V and 3 bases from J, leaving 15 bases between. CDR3 amino acids: CASSKTGIFYEQYF. DNA of the CDR3: TGTGCCAGCAGCAAGACAGGTATCTTCTACGAGCAGTACTTC.

This clonotype was picked up many times. The chain recombines TRBV12-3 or TRBV12-4 with TRBJ1-6; 8 bases are shared with TRBD1. The CDR3 loop spans 14 amino acids. Unmatched junction bases numbered 2, after V lost 6 bases and J lost 4 bases. CDR3 in DNA: TGTGCCAGCAGCAACAGGGGGTATAATTCACCCCTCCACTTT. This codes for CASSNRGYNSPLHF.

The rearrangement links TRBV5-1 to TRBJ2-3; possibly TRBD1 for D (6 bases). Per germline, CDR1 SGHRS and CDR2 YFSETQ. The CDR3 consists of 14 residues. V was cut by 7 bases and J by 1 base, with 13 bases left in between. In DNA, the CDR3 is TGCGCCAGCGGGGTAGGACAGCGCACAGATACGCAGTATTTT. Its protein is CASGVGQRTDTQYF.

This clonotype was seen only a few times. The gene calls are TRBV4-1 and TRBJ1-2, with D unresolved. V lost 2 bases to trimming and J lost 0 bases, with 10 bases between them. The CDR3 has 15 amino acids. CDR1 is MGHRA, CDR2 YSYEKL, per germline. The CDR3 loop is CASSQRTSSNYGYTF. The CDR3, as DNA: TGCGCCAGCAGCCAAAGGACGTCCTCTAACTATGGCTACACCTTC.

This clonotype has more than one count but fewer than ten. The chain joins TRBV7-2 to TRBJ2-5; TRBD2 matches 10 bases. Trimming cost V 5 bases and J 7 bases; bases outside gene matches: 7. This CDR3 has 14 amino acids. CDR1 is SGHTA and CDR2 is FQGNSA in the germline V gene. CDR3 DNA: TGTGCCAGCAGCGCAGGGACTAGCGTCCTGACCCAGTACTTC. Protein sequence: CASSAGTSVLTQYF.

This chain connects TRBV7-9 to TRBJ2-2; D unresolved. Trimming took off 2 bases at V and 5 bases at J, with 6 bases between the two ends. The CDR3 consists of 13 residues. The germline V gene encodes CDR1 SEHNR and CDR2 FQNEAQ (reference sequence). The CDR3 loop reads CASSLRVTGELFF. The CDR3 DNA reads TGTGCCAGCAGCTTACGTGTAACCGGGGAGCTGTTTTTT.

This clonotype has only a few counts. The chain joins TRBV30 to TRBJ2-1; 12 bases match TRBD2. The V gene end was trimmed by 5 bases and the J gene end by 4 bases; junction bases not matched to a gene: 6. CDR1 and CDR2 (germline): GTSNPN, SVGIG (reference sequence). CDR3 length equals 15 residues. The CDR3 loop is CAWERLAGAYNEQFF. The CDR3 DNA sequence: TGTGCCTGGGAAAGACTAGCGGGGGCATACAATGAGCAGTTCTTC.

This clonotype appeared many times. J is TRBJ2-1 and V is TRBV7-2; 13 nucleotides agree with TRBD2. This CDR3 is 15 amino acids long. Germline-derived CDR1 and CDR2 are SGHTA and FQGNSA. V shed 5 bases and J 6 bases; nucleotides not matched to a gene: 4. The CDR3 loop reads CASSQRTSGSNEQFF. CDR3 coding DNA: TGTGCCAGCAGCCAAAGGACTAGCGGGAGCAATGAGCAGTTCTTC.

This clonotype was found a few times. The V call is TRBV6-1, the J call TRBJ2-7; D unresolved. The CDR3 runs 11 residues. Germline-derived CDR1 and CDR2 are MNHNS and SASEGT. V gave up 7 bases and J gave up 4 bases, with 8 bases separating them. The CDR3 sequence is CASIGGYEQYF. CDR3 in DNA: TGTGCCAGCATCGGTGGATACGAGCAGTACTTC.

In its sample, this clonotype is medium-sized. The chain employs TRBV7-9 and TRBJ2-1, with 9 bases fitting TRBD2. With 5 bases clipped from V and 1 base from J, the junction kept 6 bases outside the gene matches. CDR1 and CDR2 from the germline V gene are SEHNR and FQNEAQ (reference sequence). The CDR3 totals 16 residues. In nucleotides, the CDR3 is TGTGCCAGCAGCCGAATAGCGGGAGCATCCTACAATGAGCAGTTCTTC. Its protein product is CASSRIAGASYNEQFF.